The rows below give T cell receptor beta chains drawn from one sample of a study of blood T cell repertoires in COVID-19. Measured with immunoSEQ multiplex PCR; TCRdb has only the in-frame clones, and not every one. The sample shows a few hundred thousand clones, roughly 87% of them seen only once. The sample taken for sequencing was PBMCs or T cells enriched from blood (not recorded which). The receptors here all came from a woman aged 30 to 39 who had recovered from COVID-19. CDR3s include the opening cysteine and the closing phenylalanine or tryptophan. A D gene is named only where the DNA matches it firmly. Not every row has a clone size; where given, it reads once, few, many or a size class.

>NA|TRBV6-5|NA|TRBJ1-1
TGTGTCTCGTGTGGGGGGTCTGAAGCTTTCTTT
CVSCGGSEAFF
>NA|TRBV19|TRBD2|TRBJ2-1
TGTGCCAGTAGTCCGTGGACTAGCGGAAACAATGAGCAGTTCTTC
CASSPWTSGNNEQFF
>NA|TRBV7-2|NA|TRBJ2-7
TGTGCCAGCAGCCCCGGGGGTATCCAAACCTACGAGCAGTACTTC
CASSPGGIQTYEQYF
>NA|TRBV14|TRBD1|TRBJ1-4
TGTGCCAGCAGCCCACAGGGGAGGAAACTGTTTTTT
CASSPQGRKLFF
>once|TRBV7-2|NA|TRBJ2-1
TGTGCCAGCAGCGAATCTGCCGGGGTCTACAATGAGCAGTTCTTC
CASSESAGVYNEQFF
>NA|TRBV24-1|NA|TRBJ2-3
TGTGCCACCGCAGGGGGGCCCGTAGATACGCAGTATTTT
CATAGGPVDTQYF
>few|TRBV4-1|NA|TRBJ2-7
TGCGCCAGCAGCCAAGATCTGCAGGAACGTCGCGAGCAGTACTTC
CASSQDLQERREQYF
>NA|TRBV13|NA|TRBJ2-1
TGTGCCAGCAGCTTAATGGCAGGGCGGTCGGATGAGCAGTTCTTC
CASSLMAGRSDEQFF
>NA|TRBV3-1/TRBV3-2|NA|TRBJ2-1
TGTGCCAGCAGCCAAGAGCTAGTAGGGGGACACAATGAGCAGTTCTTC
CASSQELVGGHNEQFF
>NA|TRBV5-1|TRBD2|TRBJ2-1
TGCGCCAGCAGTTTAACCGGGACTAGGGACAATGAGCAGTTCTTC
CASSLTGTRDNEQFF
>NA|TRBV10-3|NA|TRBJ2-7
TGTGCCATCAGTGCACCGGGACTTTCGAGCTCCTACGAGCAGTACTTC
CAISAPGLSSSYEQYF
>NA|TRBV20-1|NA|TRBJ1-2
TGCAGTGCTAGTTACAGGGTGAACTATGGCTACACCTTC
CSASYRVNYGYTF
>NA|TRBV10-3|NA|TRBJ2-1
TGTGCCATCAGCGATCACTCCCGCAGGGGTCTTGGGAATGAGCAGTTCTTC
CAISDHSRRGLGNEQFF
>NA|TRBV7-9|TRBD2|TRBJ2-3
TGTGCCAGCAGCTTATCTCGACTAGCGGGGGGGATTAGCACAGATACGCAGTATTTT
CASSLSRLAGGISTDTQYF
>once|TRBV7-9|NA|TRBJ1-2
TGTGCCAGCAGCTCTAGACAGCCTAACTATGGCTACACCTTC
CASSSRQPNYGYTF
>NA|TRBV15|TRBD1|TRBJ2-1
TGTGCCACCAGCTACATCCCGGGACAGGTAGCCAATGAGCAGTTCTTC
CATSYIPGQVANEQFF
>NA|TRBV28|TRBD1|TRBJ2-3
TGTGCCAGCAGACCAACCACCGGGACAGGTGTCCAAGATACGCAGTATTTT
CASRPTTGTGVQDTQYF
>once|TRBV18|NA|TRBJ1-1
TGTGCCAGCTCACCCTCCTCGGGGGCTGAAGCTTTCTTT
CASSPSSGAEAFF
>NA|TRBV18|NA|TRBJ1-1
TGTGCCAGCTCCCTAGGGGCGCGGACCACTGAAGCTTTCTTT
CASSLGARTTEAFF
>NA|TRBV5-5|NA|TRBJ1-2
TGTGCCAGCAGCCAATACTCCTATGGCTACACCTTC
CASSQYSYGYTF
>NA|TRBV11-2|TRBD2|TRBJ2-1
TGTGCCAGCAGTCTTAGCGGGGGTCAAACCAATGAGCAGTTCTTC
CASSLSGGQTNEQFF
>NA|TRBV19|NA|TRBJ1-2
TGTGCCAGTAGTATAGGGGGCCCTGGCTACACCTTC
CASSIGGPGYTF
>NA|TRBV9|NA|TRBJ2-7
TGTGCCAGCAGCCCAGGGCTCGAGCAGTACTTC
CASSPGLEQYF
>NA|TRBV30|NA|TRBJ1-6
TGTGCCTGGATGAGAGCCCTTAATTCACCCCTCCACTTT
CAWMRALNSPLHF
>NA|TRBV4-1|NA|TRBJ1-1
TGCGCCAGCAGCCCCCCGGACATTCTATCCTGGGACACTGAAGCTTTCTTT
CASSPPDILSWDTEAFF
>NA|TRBV5-1|TRBD1|TRBJ2-1
TGCGCCAGCAGCCCACTTCCGGGACAGGGGTTCTACAATGAGCAGTTCTTC
CASSPLPGQGFYNEQFF
>NA|TRBV5-4|NA|TRBJ1-5
TGTGCCAGCAGCTTGGCACAGGGTATTCAGCCCCAGCATTTT
CASSLAQGIQPQHF
>NA|TRBV2|TRBD1|TRBJ2-1
TGTGCCAGCAGTGAAGAGGGGGCTCGGAATGAGCAGTTCTTC
CASSEEGARNEQFF
>NA|TRBV13|TRBD1|TRBJ1-3
TGTGCCAGCAGTCCGACAGGGAAGGGAAACACCATATATTTT
CASSPTGKGNTIYF
>few|TRBV12-3/TRBV12-4|NA|TRBJ2-7
TGTGCCAGCAGTACCGGACACTACGAGCAGTACTTC
CASSTGHYEQYF
>NA|TRBV3-1/TRBV3-2|NA|TRBJ1-6
TGTGCCAGCAGCCAAAGTTTCGGGGGGGGGAATTCACCCCTCCACTTT
CASSQSFGGGNSPLHF
>NA|TRBV4-1|TRBD2|TRBJ2-5
TGCGCCAGCAGCCAACTAGCGGAGCAAGAGACCCAGTACTTC
CASSQLAEQETQYF
>NA|TRBV2|TRBD1|TRBJ2-1
TGTGCCAGCGGGGACAGGGTCAAGAATGAGCAGTTCTTC
CASGDRVKNEQFF
>once|TRBV27|NA|TRBJ2-3
TGTGCCAGCAGTTTTGGATCCAGGTCCACAGATACGCAGTATTTT
CASSFGSRSTDTQYF